The clone carrying this T cell receptor (beta chain) was recorded a few times. The antigen is not known. TCRdb itself ran the 5' RACE reads through MiXCR, one entry per CDR3 protein. The repertoire holds more than 300,000 distinct CDR3 sequences, with 20% to 25% as singletons. This CDR3 has 16 residues. V lost 0 bases and J 0 bases, leaving 12 bases between the germline ends. From germline, CDR1 is SGDLS and CDR2 YYNGEE. The data stem from a study of T-cell memory formation after mild COVID-19. Study-level results: Pre-infection memory showed some responding clones, and this suggested that cross-reactive memory joined.

Specimen: PBMCs or a T cell subset sorted from them (not recorded which). The chain is built from TRBV9 and TRBJ1-2; D is unresolved. This TCR derives from a man aged 18 to 30 who had mild COVID-19 (a few samples of this study predate the infection). Cell type and time point are not known. The CDR3 region is CASSVVPREANYGYTF. The CDR3 bases are TGTGCCAGCAGCGTAGTCCCCCGGGAAGCTAACTATGGCTACACCTTC. The variable domain in full, with the rest retrieved from reference TRBV9 and TRBJ1-2, is DSGVTQTPKHLITATGQRVTLRCSPRSGDLSVYWYQQSLDQGLQFLIQYYNGEERAKGNILERFSAQQFPDLHSELNLSSLELGDSALYFCASSVVPREANYGYTFGSGTRLTVV.